The subject of this entry is one T cell receptor (beta chain). The antigen it recognizes is unknown. No base-level quality is on record; no much larger clone is a single base apart. These data originate in a study of control samples from healthy donors and cancer patients (TCRdb year 2020). A distance of 6 bases separates the germline ends of V and J, which lose 8 bases and 1 base respectively. Reading the germline V gene (reference sequence) gives CDR1 SEHNR and CDR2 FQNEAQ. The CDR3 holds 12 amino acids from the cysteine to the phenylalanine. The entry retains the CDR3 DNA only, 36 bases that are in frame from base 1. Library construction relied on the immunoSEQ multiplex PCR assay. TCRdb re-hosts the immuneACCESS table, in-frame sequences only. Its copies lack some clones; in the studies checked, an unresolved V gene accounts for under half of them, and the cause for the rest is not known. The sample has some 140,000 clones on record, around nine tenths of them singletons. Together, the top ten hold 8.5% to 9.5% of the sample.

The rearrangement joined TRBV7-9 to TRBJ1-5; 6 matching bases give a weak D call of TRBD1. What was sequenced was blood. The sequence came from a woman aged 25-40 years in good health. The DNA sequence is given as TGTGCCAGCGGACAGAGCAATCAGCCCCAGCATTTT. Its protein product is CASGQSNQPQHF.